The 7 T cell receptor beta chains below come from one sample, sequenced in a study of blood T cell repertoires in COVID-19. This table comes from immunoSEQ multiplex PCR, and its TCRdb copy is limited to in-frame clones, with some not included. The table records around 390,000 clones, 80% to 90% of them present only once. The sequencing sample was made of PBMCs or T cells enriched from blood (not recorded which). The source of these receptors is a woman aged 45-65 years who had recovered from COVID-19.

This clone was recorded a few times. The chain employs TRBV4-3 and TRBJ1-1; possibly TRBD1 for D (5 bases). Per germline, CDR1 LGHNA and CDR2 YSLEER. The CDR3 loop spans 16 amino acids. V dropped 3 bases and J dropped 2 bases, with 16 bases sitting between them. The CDR3 coding sequence is TGCGCCAGCAGCCATTACTACCACGACAGCAACACTGAAGCTTTCTTT. The encoded protein is CASSHYYHDSNTEAFF.

This clone was counted between two and nine times. The chain is built from TRBV18 and TRBJ2-7; D gene uncertain. Deletions cut 4 bases from V and 4 bases from J, with 8 bases between. Germline lookup yields CDR1 KGHSH and CDR2 LQKENI. The CDR3 runs 12 residues. The CDR3 sequence is CASSLDGYEQYF. CDR3 bases: TGTGCCAGCTCACTAGACGGGTACGAGCAGTACTTC.

The genes are TRBV29-1 and TRBJ2-1; D gene unclear. The CDR3 runs 11 residues. Trimming stripped 2 bases from V and 7 bases from J, with 6 bases between. The V gene's germline CDR1 is SQVTM and CDR2 ANQGSEA. The CDR3 spells CSVERVNEQFF. DNA of the CDR3: TGCAGCGTTGAACGGGTGAATGAGCAGTTCTTC.

This rearrangement joins TRBV9 to TRBJ1-1; 9 positions agree with TRBD1. The CDR3 consists of 17 residues. Looked up from germline, CDR1 is SGDLS and CDR2 is YYNGEE. The V segment lost 4 bases and the J segment 7 bases; nucleotides outside the gene matches: 17. CDR3 loop: CASSFSPGQGLESEAFF. The CDR3 coding sequence is TGTGCCAGCAGCTTCTCGCCGGGACAGGGTCTAGAGAGTGAAGCTTTCTTT.

The chain carries TRBV7-2 and TRBJ2-2, with D hard to call. The V and J ends lost 1 base and 7 bases respectively, with 7 bases between them. Germline CDR1 and CDR2: SGHTA and FQGNSA. The CDR3 sequence is 13 residues long. CDR3: CASSLDRSGELFF. As DNA, the CDR3 is TGTGCCAGCAGCTTAGATCGGAGCGGGGAGCTGTTTTTT.

V gene TRBV30 combines with J gene TRBJ1-5, with a tentative D call TRBD1 (6 bases). The CDR3 spans 14 residues. CDR1 is GTSNPN and CDR2 is SVGIG in the germline V gene (reference sequence). The V end lost 5 bases, the J end lost 3 bases, and 14 bases lay between the germline ends. The CDR3 region is CAWQTGTNNQPQHF. DNA for the CDR3: TGTGCCTGGCAAACCGGGACAAACAATCAGCCCCAGCATTTT.

The CDR3 sequence is CATSRDLAGPSSYEQYF. CDR3 in DNA: TGTGCCACCAGCAGAGATTTGGCGGGGCCTAGCTCCTACGAGCAGTACTTC. This rearrangement joins TRBV15 to TRBJ2-7; D may be TRBD2 (6 bases). V was trimmed by 0 bases and J by 0 bases, leaving 15 bases between them. The CDR3 sequence is 17 residues long. Germline V gene sequence: CDR1 LNHNV, CDR2 YYDKDF (reference sequence).